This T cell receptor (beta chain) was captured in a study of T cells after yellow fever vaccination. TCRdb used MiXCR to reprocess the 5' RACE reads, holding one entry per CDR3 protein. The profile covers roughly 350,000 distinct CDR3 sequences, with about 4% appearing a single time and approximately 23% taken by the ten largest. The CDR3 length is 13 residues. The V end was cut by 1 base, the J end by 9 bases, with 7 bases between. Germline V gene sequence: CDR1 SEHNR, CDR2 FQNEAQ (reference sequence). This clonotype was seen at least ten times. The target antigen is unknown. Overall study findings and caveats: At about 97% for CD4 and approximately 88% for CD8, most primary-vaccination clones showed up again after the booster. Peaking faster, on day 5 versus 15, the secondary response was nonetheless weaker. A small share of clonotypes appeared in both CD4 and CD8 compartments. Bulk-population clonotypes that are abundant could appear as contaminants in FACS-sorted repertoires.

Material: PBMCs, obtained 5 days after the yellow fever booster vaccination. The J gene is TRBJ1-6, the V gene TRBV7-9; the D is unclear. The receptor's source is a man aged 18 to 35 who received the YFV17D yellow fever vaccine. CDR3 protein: CASSLDYTSPLHF. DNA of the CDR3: TGTGCCAGCAGCTTAGATTACACTTCACCCCTCCACTTT.